This T cell receptor (beta chain) was sequenced for a study of cytomegalovirus exposure and HLA in healthy donors. This table comes from immunoSEQ multiplex PCR, and its TCRdb copy is limited to in-frame clones, with some not included. The data contain about 150,000 clones, around four fifths of them singletons. The germline CDR1 and CDR2 sequences are SGHRS and YFSETQ. V dropped 4 bases and J dropped 9 bases, with 19 bases sitting between them. This CDR3 region has 14 residues. Study-wide results and limits: Subsequent analysis of the approximately 110 validation repertoires found a tendency for first-cohort TCR clusters to co-occur. The investigators catalogued 164 TCR beta chains as cytomegalovirus-associated. Among TCR sequences, most were rare, though some public TCRs appeared in many donors.

Notes on this clone: Its specificity is unknown.

The TCR was taken from a young man in good health and CMV-seropositive. The rearrangement links TRBV5-1 to TRBJ1-1; tentatively, D is TRBD1 (6 bases). Sequenced: PBMCs. CDR3 residues: CASSPGQGPAKAFF. The CDR3 DNA follows: TGCGCCAGCAGCCCGGGCCAGGGGCCAGCCAAAGCTTTCTTT. Drawing the rest from reference TRBV5-1 and TRBJ1-1, the complete variable domain is KAGVTQTPRYLIKTRGQQVTLSCSPISGHRSVSWYQQTPGQGLQFLFEYFSETQRNKGNFPGRFSGRQFSNSRSEMNVSTLELGDSALYLCASSPGQGPAKAFFGQGTRLTVV.